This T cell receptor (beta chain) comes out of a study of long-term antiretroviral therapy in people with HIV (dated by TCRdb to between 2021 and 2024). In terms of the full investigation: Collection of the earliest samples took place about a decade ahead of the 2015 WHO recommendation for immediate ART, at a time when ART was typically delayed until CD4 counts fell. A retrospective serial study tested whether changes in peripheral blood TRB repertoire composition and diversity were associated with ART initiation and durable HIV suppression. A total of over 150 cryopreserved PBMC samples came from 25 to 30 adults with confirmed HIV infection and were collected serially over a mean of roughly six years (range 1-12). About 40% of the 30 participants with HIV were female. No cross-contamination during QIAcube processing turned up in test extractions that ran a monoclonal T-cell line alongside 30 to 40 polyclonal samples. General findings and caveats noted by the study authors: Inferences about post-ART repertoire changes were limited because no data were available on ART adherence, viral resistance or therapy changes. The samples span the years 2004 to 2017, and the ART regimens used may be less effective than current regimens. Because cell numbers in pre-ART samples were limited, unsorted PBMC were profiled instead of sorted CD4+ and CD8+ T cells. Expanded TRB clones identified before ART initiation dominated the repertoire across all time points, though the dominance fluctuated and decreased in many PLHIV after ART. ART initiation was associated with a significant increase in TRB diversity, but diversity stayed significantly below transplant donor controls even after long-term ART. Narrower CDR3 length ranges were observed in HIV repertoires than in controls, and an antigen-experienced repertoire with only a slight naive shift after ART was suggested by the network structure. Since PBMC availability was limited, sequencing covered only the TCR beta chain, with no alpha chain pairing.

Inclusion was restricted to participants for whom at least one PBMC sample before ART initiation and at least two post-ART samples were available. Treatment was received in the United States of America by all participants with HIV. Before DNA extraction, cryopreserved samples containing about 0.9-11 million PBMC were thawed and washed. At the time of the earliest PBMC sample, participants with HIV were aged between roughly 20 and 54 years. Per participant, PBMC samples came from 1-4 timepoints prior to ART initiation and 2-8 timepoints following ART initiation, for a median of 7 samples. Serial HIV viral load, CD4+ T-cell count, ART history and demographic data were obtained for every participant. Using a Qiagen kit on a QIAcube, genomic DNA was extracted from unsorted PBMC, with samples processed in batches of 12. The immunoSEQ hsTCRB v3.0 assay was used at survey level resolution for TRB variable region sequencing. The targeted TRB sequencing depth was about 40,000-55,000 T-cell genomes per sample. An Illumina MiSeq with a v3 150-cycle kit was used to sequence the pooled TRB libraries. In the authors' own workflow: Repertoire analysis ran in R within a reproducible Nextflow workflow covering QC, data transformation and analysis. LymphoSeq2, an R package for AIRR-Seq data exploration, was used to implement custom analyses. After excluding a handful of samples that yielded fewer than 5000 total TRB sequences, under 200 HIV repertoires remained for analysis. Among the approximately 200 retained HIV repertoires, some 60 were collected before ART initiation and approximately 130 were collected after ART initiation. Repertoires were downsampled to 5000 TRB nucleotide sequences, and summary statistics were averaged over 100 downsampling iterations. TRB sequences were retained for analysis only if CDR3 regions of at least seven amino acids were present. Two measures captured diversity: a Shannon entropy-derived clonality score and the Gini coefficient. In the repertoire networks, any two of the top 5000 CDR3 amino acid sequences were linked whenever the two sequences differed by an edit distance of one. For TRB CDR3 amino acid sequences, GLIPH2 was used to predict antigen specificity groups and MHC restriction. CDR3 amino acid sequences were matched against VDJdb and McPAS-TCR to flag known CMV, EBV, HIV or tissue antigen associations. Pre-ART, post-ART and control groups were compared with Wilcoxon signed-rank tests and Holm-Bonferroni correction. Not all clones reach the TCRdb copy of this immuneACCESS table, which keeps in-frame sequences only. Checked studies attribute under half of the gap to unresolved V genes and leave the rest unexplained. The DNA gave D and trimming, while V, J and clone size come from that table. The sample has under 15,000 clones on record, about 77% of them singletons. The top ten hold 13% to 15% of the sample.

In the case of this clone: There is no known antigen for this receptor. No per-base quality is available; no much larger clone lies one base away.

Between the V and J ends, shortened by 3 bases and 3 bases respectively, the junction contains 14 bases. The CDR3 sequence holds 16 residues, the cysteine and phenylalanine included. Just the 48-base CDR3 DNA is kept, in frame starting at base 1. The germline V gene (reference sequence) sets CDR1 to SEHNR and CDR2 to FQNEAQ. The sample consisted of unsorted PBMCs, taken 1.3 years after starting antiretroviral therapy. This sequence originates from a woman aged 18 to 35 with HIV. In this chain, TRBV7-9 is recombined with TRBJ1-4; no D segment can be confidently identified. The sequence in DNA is TGTGCCAGCAGCTTCGGGGATTTCGGCCCTAATGAAAAACTGTTTTTT. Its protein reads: CASSFGDFGPNEKLFF.